These 11 T cell receptor beta chains were sequenced from one sample in a study of OX40 agonist ivuxolimab in advanced cancers. The data were produced by immunoSEQ multiplex PCR, yet TCRdb's version contains in-frame clones alone and is incomplete. Here the sample spans tens of thousands of clones, 70% to 90% being singletons. The sequencing used CD4+ or CD8+ T cells sorted from blood, collected in a trial of the OX40 agonist ivuxolimab. The receptors stem from an adult with an advanced solid tumor such as melanoma, head and neck, liver or kidney cancer.

The chain has TRBV30 and TRBJ2-7; TRBD2 matches at 9 bases. Per germline, CDR1 GTSNPN and CDR2 SVGIG (reference sequence). The CDR3 runs 16 residues. V trimming: 2 bases; J trimming: 4 bases; junction bases outside the gene matches: 12. This CDR3 is CAWSNPGLAGFYEQYF. CDR3 bases: TGTGCCTGGAGTAATCCGGGACTAGCAGGGTTTTACGAGCAGTACTTC.

The chain has TRBV11-3 and TRBJ2-1; tentative D call: TRBD2 (5 bases). The CDR3 is made up of 15 amino acids. Per the germline V gene, CDR1 is SGHNT and CDR2 is YENEEA. V lost 8 bases and J 1 base, leaving 15 bases between the germline ends. The chain's CDR3 is CASSLVAISYNEQFF. CDR3 in DNA: TGTGCCAGCTCTTTGGTAGCGATATCCTACAATGAGCAGTTCTTC. The full variable domain, its missing parts supplied by reference TRBV11-3 and TRBJ2-1, is EAGVVQSPRYKIIEKKQPVAFWCNPISGHNTLYWYLQNLGQGPELLIRYENEEAVDDSQLPKDRFSAERLKGVDSTLKIQPAELGDSAVYLCASSLVAISYNEQFFGPGTRLTVL.

This chain connects TRBV5-5 to TRBJ1-4, with a weak D call TRBD1 (5 bases). Per the germline V gene, CDR1 is SGHKS and CDR2 is YYEKEE (reference sequence). The CDR3 covers 15 residues. Trimming removed 0 bases from V and 8 bases from J, with 14 bases in between. In DNA form, the CDR3 reads TGTGCCAGCAGCTTGGATGGGACGTCTCCGGAAAAACTGTTTTTT. This gives the protein CASSLDGTSPEKLFF.

The J gene is TRBJ2-7, the V gene TRBV18; a weak D match, TRBD2 (6 bases). Per germline, CDR1 KGHSH and CDR2 LQKENI. The CDR3 is 14 amino acids. The germline V and J ends were trimmed by 3 bases and 3 bases, with 12 bases remaining between them. The CDR3 loop reads CASSPPMGGYEQYF. DNA for the CDR3: TGTGCCAGCTCACCCCCCATGGGGGGCTACGAGCAGTACTTC.

This chain links TRBV19 with TRBJ1-4; D remains unclear. This CDR3 region has 13 residues. Trimming took off 11 bases at V and 3 bases at J, with 13 bases between the two ends. The germline CDR1 and CDR2 sequences are LNHDA and SQIVND (reference sequence). The CDR3 bases are TGTGCCTCCAAAAAAAACCCTAATGAAAAACTGTTTTTT. It codes for CASKKNPNEKLFF. Variable domain in full (rest from reference TRBV19 and TRBJ1-4): DGGITQSPKYLFRKEGQNVTLSCEQNLNHDAMYWYRQDPGQGLRLIYYSQIVNDFQKGDIAEGYSVSREKKESFPLTVTSAQKNPTAFYLCASKKNPNEKLFFGSGTQLSVL.

The rearrangement joins TRBV7-8 to TRBJ2-3; a weak D match, TRBD2 (6 bases). The V and J ends lost 5 bases and 4 bases respectively, with 16 bases between them. Looked up from germline, CDR1 is SGHVS and CDR2 is FQNEAQ. The CDR3 length is 15 residues. This CDR3 reads CASSRGGGMADTQYF. In DNA form, the CDR3 reads TGTGCCAGCAGCCGGGGCGGCGGGATGGCAGATACGCAGTATTTT.

The chain couples TRBV7-8 to TRBJ2-3, with 10 bases that match TRBD2. This CDR3 is 17 amino acids long. Germline V lookup: CDR1 SGHVS, CDR2 FQNEAQ. V gave up 5 bases and J gave up 3 bases; unmatched junction bases: 11. The CDR3 region has the DNA TGTGCCAGCAGCGCTAGCGGGAGTGGTTACCATACAGATACGCAGTATTTT. Amino acid sequence: CASSASGSGYHTDTQYF.

This clone was seen a few times. Other DNA sequences of this sample code for an identical CDR3. This chain links TRBV2 with TRBJ2-1; TRBD1 matches at 8 bases. This CDR3 is 14 amino acids long. Germline V gene sequence: CDR1 SNHLY, CDR2 FYNNEI. V was pared by 6 bases and J by 4 bases, with 5 bases of the junction left unmatched. This CDR3 is CASSPDRAYNEQFF. DNA for the CDR3: TGTGCCAGCAGCCCGGACAGGGCTTACAATGAGCAGTTCTTC.

The genes are TRBV6-5 and TRBJ2-2, with 8 bases identical to TRBD2. The CDR3 is made up of 15 amino acids. Germline V gives CDR1 MNHEY, CDR2 SVGAGI. J lost 5 bases, V lost 4 bases, and 6 bases had no gene match. CDR3 residues: CASSSPRGGTGELFF. CDR3 nucleotide sequence: TGTGCCAGCAGTTCCCCCCGGGGGGGGACCGGGGAGCTGTTTTTT.

The chain couples TRBV5-4 to TRBJ1-2; the D gene is possibly TRBD1 (5 bases). Germline V lookup: CDR1 SGHNT, CDR2 YYREEE (reference sequence). V gave up 4 bases and J gave up 0 bases, with 10 bases separating them. This CDR3 contains 14 residues. In DNA form, the CDR3 reads TGTGCCAGCAGCCCACAGGCAACTAACTATGGCTACACCTTC. Its protein product is CASSPQATNYGYTF.

DNA for the CDR3: TGTGCCAGCAGCAAAACGGGACTAGCGGGAAATGAGCAGTTCTTC. Protein sequence: CASSKTGLAGNEQFF. J is TRBJ2-1 and V is TRBV11-3; TRBD2 matches 13 bases. The length of the CDR3 is 15 residues. V gave up 5 bases and J gave up 7 bases; unmatched junction bases: 5. Germline V gene lookup returns CDR1 SGHNT and CDR2 YENEEA.